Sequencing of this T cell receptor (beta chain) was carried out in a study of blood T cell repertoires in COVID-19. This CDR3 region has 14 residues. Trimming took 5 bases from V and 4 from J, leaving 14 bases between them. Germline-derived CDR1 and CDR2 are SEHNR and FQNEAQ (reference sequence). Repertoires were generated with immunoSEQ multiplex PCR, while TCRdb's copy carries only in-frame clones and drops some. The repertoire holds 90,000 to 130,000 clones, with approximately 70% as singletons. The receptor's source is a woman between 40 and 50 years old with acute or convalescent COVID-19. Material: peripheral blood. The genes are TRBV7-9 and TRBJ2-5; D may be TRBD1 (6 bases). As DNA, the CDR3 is TGTGCCAGCAGCACATCGGACAGTCGAGAGACCCAGTACTTC. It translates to CASSTSDSRETQYF.